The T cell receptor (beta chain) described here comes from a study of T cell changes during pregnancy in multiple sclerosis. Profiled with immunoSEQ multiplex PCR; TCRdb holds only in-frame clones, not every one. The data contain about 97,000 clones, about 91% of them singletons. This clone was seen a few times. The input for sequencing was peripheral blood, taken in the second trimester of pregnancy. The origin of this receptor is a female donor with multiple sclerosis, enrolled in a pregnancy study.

CDR3 coding DNA: TGTGCCAGCGGCCCCCAAAATCAGCCCCAGCATTTT. Translated, it gives CASGPQNQPQHF. This chain links TRBV7-2 with TRBJ1-5; D gene ambiguous. CDR1 and CDR2 from the germline V gene are SGHTA and FQGNSA. CDR3 length equals 12 residues. Trimming pared 8 bases from V and 4 bases from J, leaving 9 bases between. The full variable domain, its missing parts supplied by reference TRBV7-2 and TRBJ1-5, is GAGVSQSPSNKVTEKGKDVELRCDPISGHTALYWYRQSLGQGLEFLIYFQGNSAPDKSGLPSDRFSAERTGGSVSTLTIQRTQQEDSAVYLCASGPQNQPQHFGDGTRLSIL.